The T cell receptor beta chain described here comes from a study of T cell responses to AZD1222 COVID-19 vaccine (dated by TCRdb to the early 2020s). The study in broad terms: TCR sequencing was performed for more than 230 trial participants, of whom some 200 were given two doses of AZD1222 and some 26 were given two doses of MenACWY control vaccine. Enrollment into the trials was organized by age into subgroups of 18-55, 56-69 and 70-plus years, and those subgroups contained approximately 150, 30 and 60 TCR-sequenced participants, respectively.

The full study reports these points: Conclusions about previously exposed vaccinees are limited, since just a handful of AZD1222 recipients were seropositive for SARS-CoV-2 at baseline. Participants were mostly white British, with more females than males. The authors suggested clonal diversity may have been underestimated. Because no day 14 peak-response samples were available, the repertoires could be characterized only after the peak T cell response. A significant rise in spike-specific TCR breadth and depth was observed after two AZD1222 doses relative to day 0 and relative to MenACWY recipients. Reportedly, almost half of the unique spike-specific TCRs recognized epitopes lying outside the regions that are mutated in the B.1.351 and B.1.1.7 variants. In the small 56-69-year group, the increase in depth fell short of significance, most likely because of low power. The vaccine-associated CD4 TCRs covered the entire spike protein, and the dominant responses fell in regions 160-218 and 743-854.

Turning to this clone: Its binding antigen is unknown. The input lacks base qualities; no much larger clone sits a single base away.

V loses 2 bases, J loses 0 bases, and the germline ends lie 6 bases apart. The cysteine opens and the phenylalanine closes a CDR3 of 13 amino acids. Just the 39-base CDR3 DNA is kept, in frame starting at base 1. CDR1 and CDR2 are read off the germline V gene as SGHRS and YFSETQ. Taken with the paper, the label for time point translates to: about 28 days (+/-7) after the second vaccine dose. Because spike-specific TCR depth and breadth did not differ between the two schedules, AZD1222 recipients who got a second dose at roughly 4 weeks were pooled with those who got a second dose at roughly 12 weeks. Vaccinee samples came from UK trials COV001 and COV002, including a single-blind randomized controlled phase 2/3 trial of AZD1222 (ChAdOx1 nCoV-19) in healthy adults. For TCRbeta chain sequencing, PBMC samples were collected from trial participants at day 0 and at day 28 after the second dose. The CDR3 regions of human TCRbeta chains were subjected to immunosequencing. On the study's bioinformatics: TCRs in the repertoires were compared against a reference library of SARS-CoV-2-specific TCRs that had been generated with the MIRA antigen-specificity platform. Breadth was defined as the fraction of unique TCRs that were SARS-CoV-2-associated. Depth was defined as the fraction of total T cells that were SARS-CoV-2-associated. Each spike-specific TCR was assigned to its reactive spike region and to a CD4 or CD8 class using the MIRA data. Log10-transformed breadth and depth values were compared by one-way ANOVA with Sidak's multiple comparisons tests. TCRdb stores this immuneACCESS table with in-frame sequences only. Part of the clones is absent; in the studies checked, under half of the shortfall reflects unresolved V genes, and no reason is known for the rest. Clonal size and the V and J genes are those of that table, whereas D and trimming came from the DNA. For this sample there are tens of thousands of clones; 86% appear just once. The ten biggest clones cover roughly 7.2% of the sample.

The source is an adult who received the AZD1222 COVID-19 vaccine. The specimen comprised peripheral blood, sampled 28 days after the second AZD1222 dose. The chain couples TRBV5-1 to TRBJ2-7, with the D gene uncertain. CDR3 loop: CASSLNPSYEQYF. The nucleotide sequence reads as follows: TGCGCCAGCAGCTTAAACCCCTCCTACGAGCAGTACTTC.